This T cell receptor (beta chain) was found in a study of T cell repertoires in cytomegalovirus infection (dated by TCRdb to the late 2010s). Study-level background: Recently identified HLA-C-restricted CMV epitopes, whose presentation resists viral immunomodulation, were targeted by peptide stimulations together with well-studied HLA-B-restricted epitopes. Donor HLA type was relevant to the analysis, because carriage of CMV infection together with the matching HLA type was indicated by public TCR beta signatures. The study at large found these results: In both this cohort and an independent cohort of over 350 donors, the cumulative frequency of public TCR beta family members distinguished carriers of CMV infection plus the relevant HLA type. The ex vivo response was dominated by HLA-C-restricted CMV-specific TCR beta clonotypes, and the single most frequent clonotype in two of eight donors was supplied by these HLA-C-restricted clonotypes.

The treatment or condition label of this sample denotes: in vitro stimulation with specific CMV peptide epitopes to enrich CMV-specific T cells. Data came from an Illumina HiSeq 1500. Using fastp at Q25 and MiXCR, TCRdb reprocessed the public reads and kept productive beta chains. Rows are combined by CDR3 protein, so each entry shows the most common genes and DNA. The sample table shows hundreds of thousands of distinct CDR3 sequences, and about 30% are seen once. The ten top clones hold roughly 18% of the sample. This clonotype showed up just a few times. Its binding antigen is unknown. No qualities accompany the bases; no much larger clone lies one base away. The CDR3 contains 16 residues, cysteine and phenylalanine counted. The CDR3 DNA has 48 bases and is translated from base 1. CDR1 is given as LNHDA and CDR2 as SQIVND, both from the germline V gene (reference sequence). V is pruned by 3 bases and J by 0 bases, leaving 3 bases of the junction without a gene match.

The sample here was cultured PBMCs, taken from culture after CMV antigen stimulation. Recombination linked TRBV19 to TRBJ1-5, and TRBD1 aligns with 9 junction nucleotides. This sequence was found in a human donor in good health (CMV status not recorded). Some clones in this sample may be carry-over from other donors' samples. CDR3 sequence: CASSMGTGYSNQPQHF. The DNA sequence is given as TGTGCCAGTAGTATGGGGACAGGGTATAGCAATCAGCCCCAGCATTTT.